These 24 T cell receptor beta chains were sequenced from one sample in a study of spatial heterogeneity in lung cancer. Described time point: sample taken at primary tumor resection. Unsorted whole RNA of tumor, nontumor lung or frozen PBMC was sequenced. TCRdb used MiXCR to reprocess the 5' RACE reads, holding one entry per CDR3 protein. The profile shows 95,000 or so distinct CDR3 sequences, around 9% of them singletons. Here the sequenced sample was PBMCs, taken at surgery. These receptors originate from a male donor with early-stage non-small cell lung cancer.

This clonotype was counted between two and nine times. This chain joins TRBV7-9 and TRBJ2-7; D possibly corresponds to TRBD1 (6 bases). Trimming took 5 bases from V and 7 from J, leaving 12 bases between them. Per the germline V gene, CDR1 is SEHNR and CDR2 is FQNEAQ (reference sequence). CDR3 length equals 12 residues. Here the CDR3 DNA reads TGTGCCAGCAGCCGGGACATGGGGGAGCAGTACTTC. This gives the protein CASSRDMGEQYF. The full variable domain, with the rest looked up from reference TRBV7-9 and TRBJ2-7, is DTGVSQNPRHKITKRGQNVTFRCDPISEHNRLYWYRQTLGQGPEFLTYFQNEAQLEKSRLLSDRFSAERPKGSFSTLEIQRTEQGDSAMYLCASSRDMGEQYFGPGTRLTVT.

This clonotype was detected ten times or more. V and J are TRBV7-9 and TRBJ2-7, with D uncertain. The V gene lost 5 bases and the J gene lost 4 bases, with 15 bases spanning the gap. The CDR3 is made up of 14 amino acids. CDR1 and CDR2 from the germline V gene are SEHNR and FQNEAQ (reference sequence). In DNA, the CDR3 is TGTGCCAGCAGCCCTGGGCCCCCCAGGTACGAGCAGTACTTC. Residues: CASSPGPPRYEQYF.

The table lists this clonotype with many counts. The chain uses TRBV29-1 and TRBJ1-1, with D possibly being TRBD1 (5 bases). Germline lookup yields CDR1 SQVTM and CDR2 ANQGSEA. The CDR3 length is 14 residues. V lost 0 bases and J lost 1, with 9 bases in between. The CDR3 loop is CSVEDRGRNTEAFF. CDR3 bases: TGCAGCGTTGAAGATAGGGGCCGGAACACTGAAGCTTTCTTT.

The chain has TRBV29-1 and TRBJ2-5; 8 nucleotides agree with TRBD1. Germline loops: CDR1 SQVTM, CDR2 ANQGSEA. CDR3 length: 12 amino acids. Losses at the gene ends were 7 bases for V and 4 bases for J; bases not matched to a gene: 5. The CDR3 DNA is TGCAGCGCATCGCAGGGGGCAGAGACCCAGTACTTC. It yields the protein CSASQGAETQYF.

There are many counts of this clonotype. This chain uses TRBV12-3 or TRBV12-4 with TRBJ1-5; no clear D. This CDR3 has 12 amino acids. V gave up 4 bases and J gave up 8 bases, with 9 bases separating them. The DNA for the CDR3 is TGTGCCAGCAGTTGGGGTCTTGAGCCCCAGCATTTT. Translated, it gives CASSWGLEPQHF.

The CDR3 coding sequence is TGTGCCAGCAGCCCCGGACAGGGAGGGTATGGCTACACCTTC. This codes for CASSPGQGGYGYTF. The chain carries TRBV7-2 and TRBJ1-2; TRBD1 aligns across 8 bases. This CDR3 is built from 14 residues. J gave up 5 bases and V 5 bases, and 7 bases lay outside the gene matches. Germline CDR1 SGHTA, CDR2 FQGNSA.

The CDR3 DNA follows: TGTGCCAGCAGCAACCTTGGGACTAGCGGGGTTACGCAGTATTTT. Its protein is CASSNLGTSGVTQYF. The rearrangement uses TRBV2 and TRBJ2-3; 13 bases fit TRBD2. Germline lookup yields CDR1 SNHLY and CDR2 FYNNEI. V gave up 6 bases and J gave up 8 bases; unmatched junction bases: 8. The CDR3 is 15 residues long.

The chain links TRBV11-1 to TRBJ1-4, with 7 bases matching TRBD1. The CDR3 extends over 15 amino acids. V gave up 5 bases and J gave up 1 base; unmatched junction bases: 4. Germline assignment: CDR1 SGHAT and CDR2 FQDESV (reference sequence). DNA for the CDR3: TGTGCCAGCAGCGCGGGACAGCTAACTAATGAAAAACTGTTTTTT. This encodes CASSAGQLTNEKLFF.

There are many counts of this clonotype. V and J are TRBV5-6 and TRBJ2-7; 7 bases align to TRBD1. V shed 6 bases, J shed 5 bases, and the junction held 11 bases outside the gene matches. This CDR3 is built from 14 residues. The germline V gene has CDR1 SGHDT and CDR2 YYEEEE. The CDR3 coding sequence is TGTGCCAGCAACTCACAGGGGTGGCAGCACGAGCAGTACTTC. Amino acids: CASNSQGWQHEQYF.

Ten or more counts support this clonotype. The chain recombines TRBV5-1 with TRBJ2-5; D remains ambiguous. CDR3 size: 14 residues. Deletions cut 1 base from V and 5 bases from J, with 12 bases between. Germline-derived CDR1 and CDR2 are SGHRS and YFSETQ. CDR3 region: CASSLQGFPETQYF. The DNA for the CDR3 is TGCGCCAGCAGCTTGCAAGGGTTCCCTGAGACCCAGTACTTC.

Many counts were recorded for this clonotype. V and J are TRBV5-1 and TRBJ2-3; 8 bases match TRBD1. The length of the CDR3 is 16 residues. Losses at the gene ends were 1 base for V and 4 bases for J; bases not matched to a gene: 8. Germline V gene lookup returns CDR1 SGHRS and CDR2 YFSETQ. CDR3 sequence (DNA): TGCGCCAGCAGCTTGCTTGGGACAGGTCATCCAGATACGCAGTATTTT. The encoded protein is CASSLLGTGHPDTQYF.

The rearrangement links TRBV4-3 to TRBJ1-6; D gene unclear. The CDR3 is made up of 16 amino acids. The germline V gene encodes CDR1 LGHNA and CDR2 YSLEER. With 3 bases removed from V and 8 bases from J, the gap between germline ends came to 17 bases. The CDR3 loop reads CASSHRLGDGDSPLHF. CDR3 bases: TGCGCCAGCAGCCACAGATTGGGAGACGGAGATTCACCCCTCCACTTT.

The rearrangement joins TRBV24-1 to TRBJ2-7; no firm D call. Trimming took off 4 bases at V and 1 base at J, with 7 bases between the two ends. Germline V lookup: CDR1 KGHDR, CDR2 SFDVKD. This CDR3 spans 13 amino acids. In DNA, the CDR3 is TGTGCCACCAGTGACCCGACTTCCTACGAGCAGTACTTC. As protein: CATSDPTSYEQYF.

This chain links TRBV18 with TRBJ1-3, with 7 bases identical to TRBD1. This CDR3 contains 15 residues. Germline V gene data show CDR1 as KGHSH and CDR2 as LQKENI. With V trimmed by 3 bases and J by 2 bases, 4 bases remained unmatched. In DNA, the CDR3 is TGTGCCAGCTCACCGACAGGGAACCCTGGAAACACCATATATTTT. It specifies CASSPTGNPGNTIYF.

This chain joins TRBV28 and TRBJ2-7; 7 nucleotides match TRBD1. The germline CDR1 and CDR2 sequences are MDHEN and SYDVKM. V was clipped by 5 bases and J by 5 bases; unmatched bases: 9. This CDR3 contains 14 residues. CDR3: CASSVQGKWDEQYF. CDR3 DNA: TGTGCCAGCAGTGTACAGGGGAAGTGGGACGAGCAGTACTTC.

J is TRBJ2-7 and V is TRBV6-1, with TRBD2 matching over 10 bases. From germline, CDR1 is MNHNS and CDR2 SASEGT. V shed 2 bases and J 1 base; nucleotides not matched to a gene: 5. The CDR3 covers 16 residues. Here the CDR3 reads CASSERGSGRSYEQYF. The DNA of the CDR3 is TGTGCCAGCAGTGAACGGGGTAGCGGGAGGTCCTACGAGCAGTACTTC.

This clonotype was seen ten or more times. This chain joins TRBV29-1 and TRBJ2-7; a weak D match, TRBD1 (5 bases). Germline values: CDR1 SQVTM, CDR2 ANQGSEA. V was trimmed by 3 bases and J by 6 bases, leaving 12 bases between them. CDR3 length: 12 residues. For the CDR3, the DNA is TGCAGCGTTGACCAGGGCACCGGCGAGCAGTACTTC. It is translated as CSVDQGTGEQYF.

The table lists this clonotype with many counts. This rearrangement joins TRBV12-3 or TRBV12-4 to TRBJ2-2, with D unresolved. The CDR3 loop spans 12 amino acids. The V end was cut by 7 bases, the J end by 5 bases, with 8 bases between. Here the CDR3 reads CASTEGTGELFF. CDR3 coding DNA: TGTGCCAGCACCGAAGGTACCGGGGAGCTGTTTTTT.

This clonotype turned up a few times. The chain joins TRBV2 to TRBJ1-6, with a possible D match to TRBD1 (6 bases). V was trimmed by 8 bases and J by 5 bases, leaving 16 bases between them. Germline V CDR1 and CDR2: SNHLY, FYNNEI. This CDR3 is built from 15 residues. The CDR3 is CASRGARNHNSPLHF. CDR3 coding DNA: TGTGCCAGCCGGGGGGCCAGGAACCATAATTCACCCCTCCACTTT.

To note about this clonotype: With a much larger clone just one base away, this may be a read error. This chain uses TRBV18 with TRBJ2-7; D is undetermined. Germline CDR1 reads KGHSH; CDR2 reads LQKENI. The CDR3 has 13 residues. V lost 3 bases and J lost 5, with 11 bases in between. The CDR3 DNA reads TGTGCCAGCTCACCCGGGTTGCCCCACGAGCAGTACTTC. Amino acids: CASSPGLPHEQYF.

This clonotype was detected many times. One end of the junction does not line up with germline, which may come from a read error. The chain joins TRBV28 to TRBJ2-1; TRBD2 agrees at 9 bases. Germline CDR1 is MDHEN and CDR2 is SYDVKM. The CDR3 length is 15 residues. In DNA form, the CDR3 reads TGTGCCAGCAATTTACTAGCGGGCTCCTACAATGAGCAGTTCTTC. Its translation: CASNLLAGSYNEQFF.

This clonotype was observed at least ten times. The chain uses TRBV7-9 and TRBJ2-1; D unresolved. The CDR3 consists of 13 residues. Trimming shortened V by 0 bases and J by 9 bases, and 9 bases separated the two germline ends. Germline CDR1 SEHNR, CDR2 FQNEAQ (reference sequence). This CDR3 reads CASSLAARAEQFF. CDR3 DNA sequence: TGTGCCAGCAGCTTAGCCGCAAGAGCTGAGCAGTTCTTC.

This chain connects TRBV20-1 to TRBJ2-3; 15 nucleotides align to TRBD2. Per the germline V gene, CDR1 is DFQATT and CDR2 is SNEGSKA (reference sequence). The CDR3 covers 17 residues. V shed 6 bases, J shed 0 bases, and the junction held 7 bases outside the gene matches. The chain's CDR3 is CSARGLAGGLSTDTQYF. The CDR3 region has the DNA TGCAGTGCCCGAGGACTAGCGGGGGGGCTTAGCACAGATACGCAGTATTTT.

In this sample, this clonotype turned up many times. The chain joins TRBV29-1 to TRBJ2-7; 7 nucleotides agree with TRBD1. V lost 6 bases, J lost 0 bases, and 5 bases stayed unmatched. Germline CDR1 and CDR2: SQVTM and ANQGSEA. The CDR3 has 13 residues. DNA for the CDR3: TGCAGCGTCCTACAGGGGATCTCCTACGAGCAGTACTTC. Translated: CSVLQGISYEQYF.